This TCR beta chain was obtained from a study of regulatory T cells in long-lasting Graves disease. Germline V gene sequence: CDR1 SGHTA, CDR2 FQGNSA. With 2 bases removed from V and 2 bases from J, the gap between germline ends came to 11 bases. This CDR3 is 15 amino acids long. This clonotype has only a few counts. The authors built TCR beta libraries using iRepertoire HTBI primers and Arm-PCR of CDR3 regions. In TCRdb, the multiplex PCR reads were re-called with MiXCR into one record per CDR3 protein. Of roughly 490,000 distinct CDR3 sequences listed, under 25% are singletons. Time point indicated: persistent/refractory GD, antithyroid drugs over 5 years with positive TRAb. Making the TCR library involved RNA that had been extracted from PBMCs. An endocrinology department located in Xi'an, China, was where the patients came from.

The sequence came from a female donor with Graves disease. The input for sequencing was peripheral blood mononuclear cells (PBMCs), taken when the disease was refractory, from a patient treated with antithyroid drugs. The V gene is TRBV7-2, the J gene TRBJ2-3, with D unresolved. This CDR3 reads CASSLLQIFTDTQYF. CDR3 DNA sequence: TGTGCCAGCAGCTTATTACAGATATTCACAGATACGCAGTATTTT.